This T cell receptor (beta chain) appears in the sequencing data of a study of shared clonotypes between healthy human individuals. Comments on this clone: At the DNA level, this CDR3 is encoded by other sequences in the same sample as well.

Using immunoSEQ multiplex PCR, the repertoire was profiled, and TCRdb retains in-frame clones only, with some absent. In the table there are roughly 2,500,000 clones, 80% to 95% of which are singletons. Germline V lookup: CDR1 KGHSH, CDR2 LQKENI. This CDR3 region has 14 residues. V lost 6 bases, J lost 4 bases, and 6 bases stayed unmatched. The chain has TRBV18 and TRBJ2-7, with TRBD1 matching 10 bases. Material: naive CD4+ T cells from PBMCs. The subset here: CD45RA+ positively selected. The TCR comes from a young man in good health. Some clones in this sample may be carry-over from other donors' samples. The CDR3 here is CASSPGTGVYEQYF. The CDR3 nucleotides read TGTGCCAGCTCGCCCGGGACAGGGGTGTACGAGCAGTACTTC.